This T cell receptor beta chain is from a study of tumour-infiltrating T cells in Burkitt lymphoma. The CDR3 is 19 amino acids. With 3 bases clipped from V and 1 base from J, the junction kept 7 bases outside the gene matches. The germline V gene has CDR1 SGHNT and CDR2 YYREEE (reference sequence). Only in-frame clones appear in the TCRdb table, and some are missing; sequencing was by immunoSEQ multiplex PCR. The data contain some 2,500 clones, approximately 83% of them singletons. This receptor was identified in a human donor with diffuse large B-cell lymphoma. The chain recombines TRBV5-4 with TRBJ2-2; 15 bases are shared with TRBD2. The material sequenced was tumor tissue. The CDR3: CASSSGLAGGSVNTGELFF. CDR3 DNA: TGTGCCAGCAGCTCGGGACTAGCGGGGGGCAGCGTGAACACCGGGGAGCTGTTTTTT. Drawing the rest from reference TRBV5-4 and TRBJ2-2, the complete variable domain is ETGVTQSPTHLIKTRGQQVTLRCSSQSGHNTVSWYQQALGQGPQFIFQYYREEENGRGNFPPRFSGLQFPNYSSELNVNALELDDSALYLCASSSGLAGGSVNTGELFFGEGSRLTVL.